This T cell receptor beta chain appears in the sequencing data of a study of T cell changes during pregnancy in multiple sclerosis. Assay: immunoSEQ multiplex PCR; the TCRdb copy retains only in-frame clones and omits some. Counted here are 90,000 to 150,000 clones, about 93% occurring once; the ten biggest clones make up 6.2%. Trimming cost V 4 bases and J 3 bases; bases outside gene matches: 6. The germline V gene encodes CDR1 MNHEY and CDR2 SMNVEV (reference sequence). The CDR3 is 16 residues long. Sequenced here: peripheral blood, sampled before pregnancy. This TCR was recovered from a female donor with multiple sclerosis, enrolled in a pregnancy study. The chain uses TRBV27 and TRBJ2-1, with 10 bases identical to TRBD1. This chain's CDR3 is CASSSWTGGYYNEQFF. The CDR3 coding sequence is TGTGCCAGCAGTTCCTGGACAGGGGGATACTACAATGAGCAGTTCTTC.